This entry is about one TCR beta chain. Its target is not known. The sample belongs to a study of T cells after posttransplantation cyclophosphamide. Study-wide results and limits: TRB overlap between skin or GI tissue T cells and blood was limited. Later blood repertoires were often dominated by clones from the donor CD8+ memory compartment.

Here immunoSEQ multiplex PCR was the method, and the copy in TCRdb shows in-frame clones only, minus some. The top ten hold about 2.5% of the sample, which has 42,000 or so clones, around 90% seen once. A marrow graft followed busulfan-fludarabine conditioning, with cyclophosphamide on days +3 and +4. V lost 5 bases, J lost 6 bases, and 13 bases lay in between. Germline V gene data show CDR1 as LNHDA and CDR2 as SQIVND (reference sequence). This CDR3 region has 13 residues. The sequence was obtained from a male patient aged 60-69 years who received an allogeneic stem cell transplant from a related donor and was CMV-positive. Some T cells may be graft donor cells. Sequencing used PBMCs, obtained roughly 59 days after allogeneic stem cell transplant with posttransplant cyclophosphamide. This sequence joins TRBV19 and TRBJ1-1; D gene ambiguous. CDR3 residues: CASSVTSGAEAFF. The CDR3 nucleotides read TGTGCCAGTAGTGTAACCTCGGGAGCTGAAGCTTTCTTT.